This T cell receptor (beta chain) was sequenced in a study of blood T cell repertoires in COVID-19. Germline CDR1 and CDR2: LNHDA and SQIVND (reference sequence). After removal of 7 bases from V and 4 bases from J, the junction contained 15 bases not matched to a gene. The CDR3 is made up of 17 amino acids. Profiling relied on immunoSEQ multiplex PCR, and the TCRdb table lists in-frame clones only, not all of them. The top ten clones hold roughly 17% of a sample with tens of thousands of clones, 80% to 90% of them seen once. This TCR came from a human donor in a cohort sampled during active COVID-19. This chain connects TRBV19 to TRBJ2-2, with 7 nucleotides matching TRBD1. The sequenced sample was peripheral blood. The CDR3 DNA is TGTGCCAGTACCCGGAGACAGGGTGGTCCCCCCACCGGGGAGCTGTTTTTT. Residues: CASTRRQGGPPTGELFF.